These 4 T cell receptor beta chains were sequenced from one sample in a study of tumor and adjacent non-tumor tissue in lung cancer. No cell sorting was done before RNA was extracted from the tissue. This non-tumor lung sample came from over 3 cm beyond the tumor edge. Three rounds of nested PCR, following a modified ARM-PCR protocol, produced the TCRbeta library. TCRdb fed the multiplex PCR reads into MiXCR, producing one record per CDR3 protein. Of 90,000 to 100,000 distinct CDR3 sequences detected, about 80% appear once; the ten largest clones hold less than 40%. The sample taken for sequencing was distant non-tumor lung tissue. These receptors came from a man aged 60-69 years with small cell lung cancer.

The chain has TRBV29-1 and TRBJ2-5; TRBD2 might be the D (6 bases). V dropped 5 bases and J dropped 5 bases, with 18 bases sitting between them. This CDR3 has 14 amino acids. The V gene's germline CDR1 is SQVTM and CDR2 ANQGSEA. DNA of the CDR3: TGCAGCGTTCCAAGGCGGGGCGAGGGCGAGACCCAGTACTTC. It specifies CSVPRRGEGETQYF.

The chain has TRBV2 and TRBJ2-1; tentatively, D is TRBD2 (5 bases). The CDR3 is 14 amino acids. Between the trimmed V and J ends, which lost 6 bases and 8 bases, there was a span of 17 bases. Germline-derived CDR1 and CDR2 are SNHLY and FYNNEI. CDR3 nucleotide sequence: TGTGCCAGCAGGCCGGGGTGCTACACCGATGAGCAGTTCTTC. Translation gives CASRPGCYTDEQFF.

As to this clonotype: A much larger clone differs by one base, so this may be a read error. The chain's CDR3 is CASSSLVVAEVLNEQFF. CDR3 nucleotides: TGTGCCAGCAGTTCCCTCGTGGTAGCGGAAGTGCTTAATGAGCAGTTCTTC. This chain links TRBV28 with TRBJ2-1, with a tentative D call TRBD2 (6 bases). The germline V and J ends were trimmed by 4 bases and 7 bases, with 23 bases remaining between them. The CDR3 has 17 amino acids. Germline V gene lookup returns CDR1 MDHEN and CDR2 SYDVKM.

A remark on this clonotype: A clone one base away is much larger, so this may be a read error. The chain uses TRBV28 and TRBJ1-5; 8 positions agree with TRBD1. CDR1 is MDHEN and CDR2 is SYDVKM in the germline V gene. After removal of 5 bases from V and 9 bases from J, the junction contained 12 bases not matched to a gene. This CDR3 has 15 residues. For the CDR3, the DNA is TGTGCCAGCAGTACCCCAGAAGGGACAGGAGGGCCCCAGCATTTT. It specifies CASSTPEGTGGPQHF. Drawing the rest from reference TRBV28 and TRBJ1-5, the complete variable domain is DVKVTQSSRYLVKRTGEKVFLECVQDMDHENMFWYRQDPGLGLRLIYFSYDVKMKEKGDIPEGYSVSREKKERFSLILESASTNQTSMYLCASSTPEGTGGPQHFGDGTRLSIL.